Listed below are T cell receptor beta chains from one sample, sequenced in a study of glioma-infiltrating T cells. MiXCR, applied by TCRdb to the multiplex PCR reads, yields one record per CDR3 protein. Of about 140,000 distinct CDR3 sequences in the sample, about 39% were seen once. The sample comprised glioma tissue, nonneoplastic brain tissue, or PBMCs (not recorded which). The origin of the receptors is a human donor with low-grade glioma or glioblastoma, undergoing nonglioma brain surgery, or in good health (not recorded which). CDR3s leave out the opening cysteine and the closing phenylalanine or tryptophan. A D gene is named only where the DNA matches it firmly.

d_call	v_call	j_call	cdr3_aa
TRBD1	TRBV20-1	TRBJ2-1	SAPRDRGYSSYNEQF
TRBD1	TRBV4-1	TRBJ1-2	ASSYRGGYT
NA	TRBV6-2/TRBV6-3	TRBJ2-5	ASSYVPTAETQY
TRBD1	TRBV10-2	TRBJ2-1	ASSGTGVHPYNEQF
NA	TRBV6-4	TRBJ1-1	ASSPEEGTEAF
NA	TRBV20-1	TRBJ1-2	SARDRGGVTGYT
NA	TRBV28	TRBJ1-2	ASSLHPNYGYT
NA	TRBV20-1	TRBJ1-3	SAPEGNTIY
NA	TRBV25-1	TRBJ2-1	ASSSTNEQF
TRBD2	TRBV6-2/TRBV6-3	TRBJ2-1	ASSSGLAGGNNEQF
NA	TRBV6-1	TRBJ2-7	ACSSMRPAEQY
TRBD2	TRBV6-1	TRBJ2-7	ASSRTSVGNEQY
NA	TRBV24-1	TRBJ2-7	ATSDLPVDAGIFDEQY
TRBD1	TRBV19	TRBJ1-1	ASRGQGITEAF
NA	TRBV28	TRBJ1-5	ASSFIGIDRNQPQH
NA	TRBV18	TRBJ2-5	ASSPVLQHYQETQY
TRBD2	TRBV6-1	TRBJ2-1	ASSALSGGANEQF
TRBD2	TRBV24-1	TRBJ2-1	ATSDFGAGSYNEQF
NA	TRBV27	TRBJ2-5	ATAVGGGFQETQY
NA	TRBV12-3/TRBV12-4	TRBJ1-6	ASSLEAMDSPLH
TRBD1	TRBV4-1	TRBJ1-5	ASSQDLRGQSQPQH